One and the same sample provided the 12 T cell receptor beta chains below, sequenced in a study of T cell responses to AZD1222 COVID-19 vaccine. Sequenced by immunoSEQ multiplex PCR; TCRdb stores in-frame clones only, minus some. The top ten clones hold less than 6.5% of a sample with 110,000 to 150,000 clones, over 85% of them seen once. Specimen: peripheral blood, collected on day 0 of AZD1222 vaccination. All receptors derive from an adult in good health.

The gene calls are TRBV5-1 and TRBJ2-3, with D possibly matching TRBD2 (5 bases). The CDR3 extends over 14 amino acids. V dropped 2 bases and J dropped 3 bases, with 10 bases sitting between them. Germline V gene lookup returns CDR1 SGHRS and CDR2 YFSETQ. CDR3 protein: CASSLYGVTDTQYF. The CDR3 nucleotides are TGCGCCAGCAGCTTATACGGGGTAACAGATACGCAGTATTTT.

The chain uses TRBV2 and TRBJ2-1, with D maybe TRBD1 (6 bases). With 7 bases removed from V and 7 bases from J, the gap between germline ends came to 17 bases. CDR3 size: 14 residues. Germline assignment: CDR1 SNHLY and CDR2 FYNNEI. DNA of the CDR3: TGTGCCAGCACCGAAACCCACAGGGAGAATGAGCAGTTCTTC. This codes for CASTETHRENEQFF.

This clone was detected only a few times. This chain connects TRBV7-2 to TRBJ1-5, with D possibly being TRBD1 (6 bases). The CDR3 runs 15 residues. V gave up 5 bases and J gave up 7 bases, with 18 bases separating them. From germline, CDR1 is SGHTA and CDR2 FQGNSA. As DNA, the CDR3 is TGTGCCAGCAGCCCGAAGCCAGGGGCTAACCAGCCCCAGCATTTT. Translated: CASSPKPGANQPQHF. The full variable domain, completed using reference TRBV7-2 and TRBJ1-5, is GAGVSQSPSNKVTEKGKDVELRCDPISGHTALYWYRQSLGQGLEFLIYFQGNSAPDKSGLPSDRFSAERTGGSVSTLTIQRTQQEDSAVYLCASSPKPGANQPQHFGDGTRLSIL.

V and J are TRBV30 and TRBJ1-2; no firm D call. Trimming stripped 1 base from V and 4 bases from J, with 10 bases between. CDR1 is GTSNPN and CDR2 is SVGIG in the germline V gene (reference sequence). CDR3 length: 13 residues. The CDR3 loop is CAWSESTLYGYTF. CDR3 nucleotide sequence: TGTGCCTGGAGTGAGTCAACCCTCTATGGCTACACCTTC.

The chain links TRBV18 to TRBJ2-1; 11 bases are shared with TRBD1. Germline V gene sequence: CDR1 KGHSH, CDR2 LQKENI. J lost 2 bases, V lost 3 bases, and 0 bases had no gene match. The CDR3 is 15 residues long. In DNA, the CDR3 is TGTGCCAGCTCACCGGGACAGGGGGCCTACAATGAGCAGTTCTTC. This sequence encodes CASSPGQGAYNEQFF.

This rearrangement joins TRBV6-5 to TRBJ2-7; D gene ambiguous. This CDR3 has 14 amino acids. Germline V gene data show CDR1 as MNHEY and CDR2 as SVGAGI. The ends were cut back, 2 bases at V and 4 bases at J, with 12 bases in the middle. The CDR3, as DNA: TGTGCCAGCAGTTACCGAGAGTCCGTTTACGAGCAGTACTTC. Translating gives CASSYRESVYEQYF.

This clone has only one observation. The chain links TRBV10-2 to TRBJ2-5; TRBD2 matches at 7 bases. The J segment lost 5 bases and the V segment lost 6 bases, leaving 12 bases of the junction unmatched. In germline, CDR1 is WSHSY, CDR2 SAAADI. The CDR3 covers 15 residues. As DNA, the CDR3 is TGCGCCAGCAGCACTCGGGGGGTAGTCCTGGAGACCCAGTACTTC. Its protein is CASSTRGVVLETQYF.

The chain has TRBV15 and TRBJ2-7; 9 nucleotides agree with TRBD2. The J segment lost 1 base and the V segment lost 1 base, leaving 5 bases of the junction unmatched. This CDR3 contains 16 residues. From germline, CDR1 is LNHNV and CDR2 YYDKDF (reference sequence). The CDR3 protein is CATSRGSLAGSYEQYF. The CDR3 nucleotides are TGTGCCACCAGCAGAGGAAGCCTAGCGGGATCCTACGAGCAGTACTTC.

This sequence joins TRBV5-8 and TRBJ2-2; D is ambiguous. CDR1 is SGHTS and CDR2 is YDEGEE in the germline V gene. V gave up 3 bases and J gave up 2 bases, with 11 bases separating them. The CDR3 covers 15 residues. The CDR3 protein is CASSYTPHNTGELFF. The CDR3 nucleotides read TGTGCCAGCAGCTACACCCCCCACAACACCGGGGAGCTGTTTTTT.

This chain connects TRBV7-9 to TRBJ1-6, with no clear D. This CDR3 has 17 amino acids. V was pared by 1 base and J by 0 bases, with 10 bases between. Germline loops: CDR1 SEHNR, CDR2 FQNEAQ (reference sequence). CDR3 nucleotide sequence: TGTGCCAGCAGCTTAGTGGACGGTCGCTCCTATAATTCACCCCTCCACTTT. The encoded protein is CASSLVDGRSYNSPLHF.

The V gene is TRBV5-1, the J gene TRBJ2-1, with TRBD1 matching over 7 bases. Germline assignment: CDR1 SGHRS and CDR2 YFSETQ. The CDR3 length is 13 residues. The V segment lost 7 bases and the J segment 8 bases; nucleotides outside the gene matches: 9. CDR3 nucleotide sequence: TGCGCCAGCGCTGGGACAGAGGTGCATGAGCAGTTCTTC. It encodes CASAGTEVHEQFF.

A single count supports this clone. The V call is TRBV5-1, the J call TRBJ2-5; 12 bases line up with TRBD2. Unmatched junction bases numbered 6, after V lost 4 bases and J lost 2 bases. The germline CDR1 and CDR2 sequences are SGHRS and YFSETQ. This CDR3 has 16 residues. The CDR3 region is CASSPGTSGYQETQYF. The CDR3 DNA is TGCGCCAGCAGCCCCGGGACTAGCGGGTATCAAGAGACCCAGTACTTC.